This TCR beta chain is drawn from a study of cytomegalovirus exposure and HLA in healthy donors. Primers included in the PCR were 60 Vbeta and 13 Jbeta primers. TCRdb's table, derived via immunoSEQ multiplex PCR, lists solely in-frame clones and lacks some. The repertoire holds about 130,000 clones, 65% to 90% seen once, with about 2.5% in the top ten. This sequence was found in a man in his fifties in good health and CMV-seronegative. Source material: PBMCs.

CDR3 region: CASTRRGLRSTDTQYF. In DNA form, the CDR3 reads TGTGCCAGCACCCGACGCGGGCTTCGAAGTACAGATACGCAGTATTTT. This chain uses TRBV16 with TRBJ2-3; D possibly corresponds to TRBD2 (5 bases). The CDR3 covers 16 residues. Trimming cost V 7 bases and J 3 bases, with 20 bases left between them. Germline V CDR1 and CDR2: KGHSY, FQNENV.